Detailed here is one T cell receptor (beta chain). These data originate in a study of patients and donors after allogeneic stem cell transplantation. With V trimmed by 3 bases and J by 5 bases, 2 bases remained unmatched. The CDR3 length is 13 residues. Germline V gene sequence: CDR1 MNHEY, CDR2 SMNVEV (reference sequence). TCRdb ran MiXCR on the RT-PCR reads and lists one entry per CDR3 protein. The table has approximately 170,000 distinct CDR3 sequences, approximately 30% seen once. This chain connects TRBV27 to TRBJ2-7, with 9 bases aligning to TRBD1. Sample: blood, either unsorted or a sorted T cell fraction (not recorded which). This sequence was found in a human donor who was either an allogeneic HSCT recipient or a stem cell or donor lymphocyte infusion donor (not recorded which). It is not recorded whose cells these are; they may come from a transplant donor. In nucleotides, the CDR3 is TGTGCCAGCAGTTTGGACAGGGGAGACGAGCAGTACTTC. It yields the protein CASSLDRGDEQYF.